This TCR beta chain came from a study of cytomegalovirus exposure and HLA in healthy donors listed by TCRdb under 2017. Regarding the research as a whole: An earlier analysis of several hundred of the donors reported 276 Gb of sequence data and about 120 million unique TCR beta sequences obtained from around 170 million T cells. An earlier analysis of about 620 of the donors applied high-throughput TCR beta sequencing to assess whether each TCR beta V gene segment acted as functional or pseudogenic. The aim of the study was to test whether cataloging public T cell receptors could identify signatures of past pathogen exposure. A later genetic analysis took genome-wide SNP genotypes for about 55% of the roughly 700 donors and used that subset as a discovery cohort. Across 300 to 400 genotyped donors of the cohort, an average of 235,054 unique TCR beta nucleotide sequences per donor were sequenced, and around 19% of those sequences were non-productive. To predict cytomegalovirus infection status, the study brought together high-throughput TCR immunosequencing, statistical association of individual TCRs with disease status, and machine learning. Rather than drawing on any new phenotypic data, the later analysis identified candidate immune exposures from TCR beta sequences and the way those sequences occurred across donors. To study patterns of TCR occurrence, a later analysis re-analyzed previously published TCR beta repertoires from around 660 donors and added high-resolution HLA genotyping. Along with the approximately 670-subject first cohort, a separate validation cohort of over a hundred different subjects was used. Donor age, sex, ethnicity and CMV serostatus were compiled together with the repertoire data. An early release covering roughly 580 HLA-typed donors comprised roughly 300 gigabases of sequencing data and tens of millions of unique TCR sequences. All discovery cohort repertoires had been generated on a single sequencing platform. The study used immunosequencing to profile the T cell repertoires of 600 to 850 subjects and linked those repertoires to cytomegalovirus serostatus. Both class I and class II loci were covered by HLA typing, at four-digit resolution. Among the roughly 380 genotyped donors, around 81% belonged to the genetic ancestry cluster associated with self-reported Caucasian donors. Typing coverage differed by locus: A, B, C, DRB1 and DQB1 were typed in roughly 620-640 donors, DQA1 in roughly 500, DPA1 in around 580, and DPB1 in roughly 450. Several DR-DQ haplotypes were treated as single units for association and clustering because of strong linkage in the cohort.

The library was obtained by the immunoSEQ multiplex PCR assay. For the multiplex PCR, a mixture combining 60 forward primers for TCR Vbeta segments and 13 reverse primers for TCR Jbeta segments was used. A multiplex PCR assay on genomic DNA amplified the CDR3 region of rearranged TCR beta genes. The amplified TCR beta libraries were sequenced on the Illumina HiSeq System as 87-base-pair reads. The original pipeline was this. In a later analysis, roughly 80 million unique TCR beta chains were counted across the roughly 700 repertoires, and roughly 9.9 million of these chains were shared by at least two donors. Raw reads were error-corrected and collapsed into unique sequences with a nearest-neighbor algorithm that merged closely related sequences to remove PCR and sequencing errors. V, D and J gene segments were assigned by aligning CDR3 sequences to IMGT reference sequences. For a sequence to be retained, at least a six-nucleotide match to both a V gene segment and a J gene segment was required. Rearrangements were called productive when the CDR3 lacked stop codons and stayed in frame with V and J; all others were non-productive. CDR3 was defined according to IMGT convention as the region running from the second conserved V-encoded cysteine to the conserved J-encoded phenylalanine. The earlier analysis of 550 to 650 of the donors excluded any sequence lacking an unambiguous match to a single V gene segment. An earlier analysis of several hundred of the donors called V segments functional above 56.7% productive rearrangements and segregating when the between-donor standard deviation exceeded 5%. A statistical classification framework was built to diagnose cytomegalovirus status from the catalog of TCR beta chain sequences. In a later analysis, TCR nucleotide sequences were compared against IMGT/GENE-DB human TR gene sequences so that V and J genes could be assigned. In a later analysis, CDR3 sequences and most-parsimonious VDJ recombination scenarios were assigned using the TCRdist pipeline. In a later analysis, each TCR beta chain was defined by its CDR3 amino acid sequence together with its V-gene family, and reads without a unique V-gene family were excluded. In a later analysis, 450 to 600 highly shared, low-generation-probability nucleotide sequences were removed to address suspected cross-contamination and a sequencing artifact. In a later analysis, a clonal expansion index for each public chain was calculated from normalized within-repertoire ranks of inferred template counts. A later analysis computed generation probabilities with a VDJ recombination model fitted to out-of-frame rearrangements, and checked the results against IGoR. Hypergeometric tests were used in a later analysis to score TCR-TCR, TCR-HLA and TCR-CMV co-occurrence, with a repertoire-size bias correction applied to the TCR pairs. To estimate false discovery rates, a later analysis permuted the HLA or CMV assignments 20 times. In a later analysis, co-occurring TCRs were grouped using DBSCAN, with TCRdist sequence similarity added in when clustering inside HLA-allele-positive subsets. Repertoires with fewer than 30,000 or more than 120,000 public chains, plus five repertoires with anomalous nucleotide sharing, were excluded from co-occurrence clustering. The clones in this table, taken by TCRdb from immuneACCESS, are in-frame only. Not every clone is retained; where verified, under half of the shortfall comes from an unresolved V gene, and the cause of the rest is unknown. For V, J and clone size, that table is used; D and trimming come from the DNA. The sample includes some 91,000 clones, with approximately 89% observed a single time. Of the sample, around a tenth falls within the top ten clones.

This clone was recorded once. It has no known antigen specificity. Base quality data are lacking; no much larger clone is found one base away. Germline trimming: 0 bases from V, 7 bases from J; junction bases outside gene matches: 7. From its cysteine to its phenylalanine, the CDR3 spans 15 amino acids. The sequence is cut down to CDR3 DNA, 45 bases in frame from base 1. From the germline V gene, CDR1 is MNHNS and CDR2 is SASEGT. The cohort consisted of 650 to 850 healthy bone marrow donors. At the time of sampling, every cohort member was nominally healthy, though immune exposures that went unrecorded were likely present. The donor tested CMV seropositive and was one of the 289 seropositive cohort members. A peripheral blood sample was collected from each donor, and TCR beta sequencing was performed on peripheral blood mononuclear cells. The Qiagen DNeasy Blood Extraction Kit was used to extract genomic DNA from the blood cell samples.

Study-level results and caveats: A later analysis found that HLA-associated TCR beta chains were more clonally expanded and had lower generation probabilities than equally common non-associated chains. An earlier analysis of around 540 of the donors showed that most TCR beta V segments appeared in productive rearrangements either about 87% or about 30% of the time, which broadly matched IMGT annotations. A later genetic analysis associated a missense DCLRE1C variant with V-gene and J-gene trimming of TCR beta chains, and an independent cohort replicated the association. In vitro tests confirmed that a few of the cytomegalovirus-associated TCR beta chains recognize cytomegalovirus antigens. Correlated functional status among segregating V segments might be attributable to linkage disequilibrium, but an unknown experimental factor could not be ruled out. Sequencing depth was assumed to be roughly uniform across donors in the presence/absence analyses, though that assumption may not hold. Assigning TCR associations to individual alleles was difficult when HLA alleles, especially DR and DQ, strongly co-occurred. Because counts were too low, roughly 17 rarely observed V segments, including chromosome 9 orphons, were left out of the earlier analysis of 587 of the donors. The classifier was reported to diagnose cytomegalovirus status with high specificity and sensitivity in both the original and validation cohorts. In a later analysis, 16,951 TCR beta sequences were associated with specific HLA alleles at a false discovery rate of 0.05. For the cohort, immune exposure information was limited to CMV serostatus. In a later genetic analysis, fewer N-insertions in productive TCRs were reported among donors in an Asian-associated ancestry cluster than the roughly 700-donor mean. The cohort was sequenced for TCR beta chains only, and without alpha or paired-chain data the features that could be detected were limited. The study gave a list of 150 to 200 TCR beta chains associated with cytomegalovirus. In a later analysis, TCR association rates were found to vary across HLA loci, with the most associated TCRs seen for DRB1 alleles and the fewest for HLA-C alleles. A cluster of highly shared sequence variants was judged likely to represent a technical artifact of the sequencing pipeline. Most TCR sequences were observed very rarely across donors, whereas some public TCRs were present in many individuals. A later analysis reported that several top co-occurrence clusters appeared linked to parvovirus B19, influenza, CMV and Epstein-Barr virus. HLA typing was unavailable for some donors at each locus, so association tests used only the typed subset. Some IMGT-functional V segments, including TRBV6-2 and TRBV6-3, could not be distinguished by the 87-base-pair reads and were therefore excluded. A further reported finding was that TCR beta sequences accurately predicted the HLA-A and HLA-B alleles for most subjects in the first cohort. It was suggested by the authors that the approach could potentially be generalized to other disease states and immunological phenotypes. According to a later analysis, most CMV-associated TCR beta chains appeared to be HLA-restricted, and the HLA associations seemed to be driven largely by CMV exposure.

Recombination connected TRBV6-1 to TRBJ2-7, and 9 junctional nucleotides match TRBD1. The sample was PBMCs. The source of this sequence is a man aged 25 to 45 in good health and CMV-seropositive. The sequenced DNA: TGTGCCAGCAGTGAAGCAAGGGACAGGGAGGTGGAGCAGTACTTC. This encodes CASSEARDREVEQYF.